The T cell receptor beta chain under discussion was sequenced for a study of T cell responses to AZD1222 COVID-19 vaccine. Study results and limitations: Breadth and depth of Spike-specific TCRs rose after two AZD1222 doses. Sampling captured repertoires only after the peak T cell response. Seropositive status at baseline applied to only six AZD1222 recipients. Nearly half of spike-specific TCRs reportedly target unmutated variant regions.

A note on this clone: Its target is not known.

The protocol was immunoSEQ multiplex PCR, while the TCRdb copy is restricted to in-frame clones and leaves out a portion. The sample has roughly 140,000 clones; approximately 87% are singletons. Germline CDR1 and CDR2: KGHDR and SFDVKD. The CDR3 loop spans 12 amino acids. Trimming left V 9 bases short and J 10 bases short, with 16 bases between. Specimen: peripheral blood, collected 28 days after the second AZD1222 dose. The chain has TRBV24-1 and TRBJ2-3; tentative D call: TRBD2 (7 bases). The receptor comes from an adult who received the AZD1222 COVID-19 vaccine. The CDR3 sequence is CATADGGQSQYF. CDR3 nucleotide sequence: TGTGCCACCGCCGACGGGGGGCAGTCGCAGTATTTT.